This T cell receptor beta chain appears in the sequencing data of a study of tumor-infiltrating lymphocytes in localized non-small cell lung cancer. About the study: Resected tumor was paired with non-adjacent uninvolved lung from the same patient. Findings and limits, study-wide: Different pieces of the same tissue went to different assays, confounding technical variation with intratumor heterogeneity.

The protocol was immunoSEQ multiplex PCR, while the TCRdb copy is restricted to in-frame clones and leaves out a portion. The data show 4,600 or so clones, roughly 95% seen once. The CDR3 extends over 12 amino acids. The germline CDR1 and CDR2 sequences are SQVTM and ANQGSEA. Trimming at V came to 4 bases and at J to 7 bases, leaving 3 bases not matched to a gene. Worth noting for this clone: Its antigen is still unknown.

The genes are TRBV29-1 and TRBJ2-2; 7 bases match TRBD1. The sequence was obtained from a human donor with non-small cell lung cancer. What was sequenced was uninvolved lung tissue not adjacent to the tumor. In DNA, the CDR3 is TGCAGCGTTGGACAGGGTCACGGGGAGCTGTTTTTT. Amino acids: CSVGQGHGELFF.